These 2 T cell receptor beta chains were sequenced from one sample in a study of cytomegalovirus exposure and HLA in healthy donors. The PCR was carried out with 60 Vbeta primers and 13 Jbeta primers. The data were produced by immunoSEQ multiplex PCR, yet TCRdb's version contains in-frame clones alone and is incomplete. This table holds roughly 290,000 clones, 80% found once. Material for sequencing was PBMCs. Every receptor here comes from a girl aged 2 to 9 in good health and CMV-seronegative.

This clone was observed a few times. The rearrangement uses TRBV5-4 and TRBJ2-1; D might be TRBD2 (5 bases). This CDR3 spans 14 amino acids. CDR1 SGHNT and CDR2 YYREEE come from the germline V gene (reference sequence). Trimming removed 5 bases at V and 1 base at J, with 10 bases between. Written as DNA, the CDR3 is TGTGCCAGCAGGGCGAGCGGATCCTACAATGAGCAGTTCTTC. Translating gives CASRASGSYNEQFF.

This clone was observed once. The chain carries TRBV11-3 and TRBJ2-7; D is uncertain. CDR3 length: 13 residues. Germline V gene sequence: CDR1 SGHNT, CDR2 YENEEA. V was shortened by 5 bases and J by 7 bases, with 15 bases between the two germline ends. CDR3 nucleotides: TGTGCCAGCAGCGCGACTCACGGCGCGGAGCAGTACTTC. Translating gives CASSATHGAEQYF.